This record covers a single T cell receptor beta chain. As handled by the study authors: The assay estimated nucleated cells by amplifying reference gene primers. Repertoires were generated with immunoSEQ multiplex PCR, while TCRdb's copy carries only in-frame clones and drops some. Clonal size and the V and J genes are those of that table, whereas D and trimming came from the DNA. The table records 110,000 to 150,000 clones, 75% to 90% of them present only once. This record comes from a study of blood T cell repertoires in COVID-19. Study-level background: Spain, Italy and the United States supplied samples that represented acute and convalescent COVID-19.

The length of the CDR3 is 12 residues. Trimming took off 7 bases at V and 6 bases at J, with 12 bases between the two ends. Germline values: CDR1 SQVTM, CDR2 ANQGSEA. Material for sequencing was peripheral blood. This sequence was found in a human donor in a cohort sampled during active COVID-19. The V and J genes are TRBV29-1 and TRBJ1-4; weak D call: TRBD1 (6 bases). The CDR3 bases are TGCAGCGCTACACAGGGCGATGAAAAACTGTTTTTT. It translates to CSATQGDEKLFF.